This TCR beta chain was recovered during a study of shared clonotypes between healthy human individuals. It was into CD45RA+ naive and CD45RA-negative memory subsets that the CD4+ cells were split. Method: immunoSEQ multiplex PCR; TCRdb's copy keeps in-frame clones and lacks some. The table lists hundreds of thousands of clones, less than 80% of them singletons. Trimming took off 2 bases at V and 5 bases at J, with 9 bases between the two ends. The CDR3 is 13 amino acids. Germline values: CDR1 SGHTA, CDR2 FQGNSA. V and J are TRBV7-2 and TRBJ1-1, with D possibly TRBD1 on 5 matching bases. The material sequenced was memory CD4+ T cells sorted from blood. Subset of the sample: CD45RA-negative fraction. The sequence came from a woman under 40 in good health. CDR3 region: CASSLIRATEAFF. CDR3 coding DNA: TGTGCCAGCAGCTTAATCAGGGCAACTGAAGCTTTCTTT.